These 24 T cell receptor beta chains originate from one sample sequenced in a study of blood T cell repertoires in COVID-19. Sequencing was performed with immunoSEQ multiplex PCR; in TCRdb, only in-frame clones are kept and a portion is missing. The table records about 48,000 clones, about nine tenths of them present only once. Sample: peripheral blood. All receptors come from a man in his sixties or seventies with acute or convalescent COVID-19.

The chain recombines TRBV6-5 with TRBJ1-4; 7 bases match TRBD1. The CDR3 contains 15 residues. Losses at the gene ends were 0 bases for V and 8 bases for J; bases not matched to a gene: 6. Germline V gives CDR1 MNHEY, CDR2 SVGAGI. The CDR3 bases are TGTGCCAGCAGTTACTCGACAGGGCGAGAGGAAAAACTGTTTTTT. It translates to CASSYSTGREEKLFF.

The J gene is TRBJ2-1, the V gene TRBV25-1; 11 bases align to TRBD2. Germline trimming cut 6 bases from V and 7 bases from J; bases unmatched to any gene: 17. CDR3 length equals 18 residues. Germline V CDR1 and CDR2: MGHDK, SYGVNS. CDR3 nucleotides: TGTGCCAGCAGCCCTAGACAGGTCGTGACTAGCGGGGTAAATGAGCAGTTCTTC. Translated: CASSPRQVVTSGVNEQFF.

This rearrangement joins TRBV7-2 to TRBJ2-7, with D unclear. V was pared by 4 bases and J by 2 bases, with 3 bases between. Germline loops: CDR1 SGHTA, CDR2 FQGNSA. The CDR3 loop spans 11 amino acids. CDR3 DNA: TGTGCCAGCAGCTCTGCCTACGAGCAGTACTTC. Its protein is CASSSAYEQYF.

The chain carries TRBV18 and TRBJ1-3; D remains unclear. V was pared by 4 bases and J by 0 bases, with 10 bases between. The CDR3 loop spans 15 amino acids. Germline CDR1 reads KGHSH; CDR2 reads LQKENI. The CDR3 is CASSQQIGSGNTIYF. DNA for the CDR3: TGTGCCAGCTCACAACAGATCGGCTCTGGAAACACCATATATTTT. Looking up the rest from reference TRBV18 and TRBJ1-3 gives the full variable domain: NAGVMQNPRHLVRRRGQEARLRCSPMKGHSHVYWYRQLPEEGLKFMVYLQKENIIDESGMPKERFSAEFPKEGPSILRIQQVVRGDSAAYFCASSQQIGSGNTIYFGEGSWLTVV.

This rearrangement joins TRBV19 to TRBJ1-5; D is unresolved. V lost 5 bases and J lost 2, with 7 bases in between. CDR1 is LNHDA, CDR2 SQIVND, per germline (reference sequence). This CDR3 has 13 amino acids. CDR3 residues: CASSYGGNQPQHF. The CDR3 DNA reads TGTGCCAGTAGTTACGGGGGCAATCAGCCCCAGCATTTT.

The CDR3 nucleotides read TGTGCCAGCTCCCGGGACAGTAATAATTCACCCCTCCACTTT. It encodes CASSRDSNNSPLHF. The chain is built from TRBV18 and TRBJ1-6; 7 positions agree with TRBD1. CDR1 and CDR2 from the germline V gene are KGHSH and LQKENI. The CDR3 is made up of 14 amino acids. Losses at the gene ends were 6 bases for V and 5 bases for J; bases not matched to a gene: 4.

The chain recombines TRBV6-6 with TRBJ2-6; D is undetermined. CDR1 MNHNY and CDR2 SVGAGI come from the germline V gene (reference sequence). This CDR3 is built from 15 residues. V lost 11 bases and J lost 1, with 15 bases in between. The CDR3 protein is CASRNPGSGANVLTF. The CDR3 DNA follows: TGTGCCTCCAGAAATCCGGGTTCTGGGGCCAACGTCCTGACTTTC.

The sample holds one count of this clone. The chain combines TRBV19 with TRBJ1-5; 8 nucleotides match TRBD1. CDR1 is LNHDA, CDR2 SQIVND, per germline (reference sequence). The junction had 7 bases not matched to a gene; V was cut back by 6 bases and J by 3 bases. The length of the CDR3 is 15 residues. The CDR3 DNA sequence: TGTGCCAGTAGGATTGGACAGGGCTCCAATCAGCCCCAGCATTTT. Encoded protein: CASRIGQGSNQPQHF.

The chain employs TRBV28 and TRBJ2-3, with 10 bases matching TRBD2. The CDR3 is made up of 15 amino acids. Germline-derived CDR1 and CDR2 are MDHEN and SYDVKM. Trimming took 4 bases from V and 11 from J; bases not matched to a gene: 12. The CDR3 spells CASSSSLKRGGKQYF. The CDR3, as DNA: TGTGCCAGCAGTTCCAGCTTGAAGCGGGGGGGTAAGCAGTATTTT.

The rearrangement uses TRBV6-2 or TRBV6-3 and TRBJ2-1; tentatively, D is TRBD1 (6 bases). The germline gives CDR1 MNHEY, CDR2 SVGEGT. V lost 4 bases and J 0 bases, leaving 7 bases between the germline ends. The CDR3 consists of 14 residues. The CDR3, as DNA: TGTGCCAGCAGTTGGGACAACTCCTACAATGAGCAGTTCTTC. It is translated as CASSWDNSYNEQFF.

V is TRBV7-3 and J is TRBJ2-1; unclear D gene. V was pared by 2 bases and J by 4 bases, with 12 bases between. Looked up from germline, CDR1 is SGHTA and CDR2 is FQGTGA. This CDR3 is built from 15 residues. The CDR3 protein is CASSLGVTGYNEQFF. CDR3 nucleotides: TGTGCCAGCAGCTTAGGAGTTACCGGGTACAATGAGCAGTTCTTC.

The chain uses TRBV5-5 and TRBJ2-1; TRBD2 matches 11 bases. Germline assignment: CDR1 SGHKS and CDR2 YYEKEE (reference sequence). V was pared by 2 bases and J by 6 bases, with 4 bases of the junction left unmatched. The CDR3 contains 15 residues. The CDR3 loop is CASSFRLAGSNEQFF. The CDR3 bases are TGTGCCAGCAGCTTTCGACTAGCGGGATCCAATGAGCAGTTCTTC.

This clone appeared once. The rearrangement joins TRBV27 to TRBJ2-3; 8 bases line up with TRBD1. CDR3 length: 18 amino acids. Germline V gene data show CDR1 as MNHEY and CDR2 as SMNVEV (reference sequence). Trimming took 2 bases from V and 7 from J; bases not matched to a gene: 17. The CDR3 here is CASSLRSPGQGQGNTQYF. The CDR3 DNA is TGTGCCAGCAGTTTAAGGTCCCCCGGACAGGGCCAGGGAAATACGCAGTATTTT.

This sequence joins TRBV29-1 and TRBJ1-4; TRBD1 matches at 9 bases. The CDR3 sequence is 15 residues long. The V and J ends lost 6 bases and 0 bases, in that order; junction bases with no gene match: 5. The germline V gene has CDR1 SQVTM and CDR2 ANQGSEA. CDR3 coding DNA: TGCAGCGTCTTCACAGGGGGCGCAACTAATGAAAAACTGTTTTTT. As protein: CSVFTGGATNEKLFF.

The chain joins TRBV6-1 to TRBJ1-4, with 9 nucleotides matching TRBD1. The CDR3 spans 17 residues. V shed 2 bases, J shed 6 bases, and the junction held 10 bases outside the gene matches. Germline values: CDR1 MNHNS, CDR2 SASEGT. For the CDR3, the DNA is TGTGCCAGCAGTGAATCTGGGACAGGGTCCTGGGATGAAAAACTGTTTTTT. It yields the protein CASSESGTGSWDEKLFF.

The chain recombines TRBV4-3 with TRBJ2-5, with 15 positions matching TRBD2. V lost 4 bases, J lost 1 base, and 10 bases stayed unmatched. Germline V gene lookup returns CDR1 LGHNA and CDR2 YSLEER. There are 19 residues in the CDR3. This CDR3 reads CASSPSLGLAGGLQETQYF. CDR3 sequence (DNA): TGCGCCAGCAGCCCCTCCCTGGGACTAGCGGGGGGCCTCCAAGAGACCCAGTACTTC.

V gene TRBV11-2 combines with J gene TRBJ2-6; 12 bases fit TRBD1. This CDR3 spans 19 amino acids. The germline CDR1 and CDR2 sequences are SGHAT and FQNNGV. V dropped 4 bases and J dropped 1; count of bases not matched to a gene: 8. CDR3 region: CASSYKPGQGASGANVLTF. The CDR3 nucleotides are TGTGCCAGCAGCTATAAACCGGGACAGGGGGCATCTGGGGCCAACGTCCTGACTTTC.

This chain uses TRBV19 with TRBJ2-7, with TRBD2 matching 11 bases. CDR1 is LNHDA and CDR2 is SQIVND in the germline V gene (reference sequence). The CDR3 sequence is 15 residues long. The trim removed 4 bases at V and 3 bases at J, leaving 5 bases unmatched. The CDR3 DNA follows: TGTGCCAGTAGTAATCCTAGCGGGGGGATCTACGAGCAGTACTTC. It yields the protein CASSNPSGGIYEQYF.

The J gene is TRBJ1-6, the V gene TRBV30; unclear D gene. Trimming pared 0 bases from V and 2 bases from J, leaving 11 bases between. The CDR3 runs to 16 residues. Germline V lookup: CDR1 GTSNPN, CDR2 SVGIG (reference sequence). CDR3 DNA: TGTGCCTGGAGTGTAGCGTCACTAACCTATAATTCACCCCTCCACTTT. The encoded protein is CAWSVASLTYNSPLHF.

V gene TRBV19 combines with J gene TRBJ1-1, with 7 bases fitting TRBD1. The J segment lost 10 bases and the V segment lost 7 bases, leaving 9 bases of the junction unmatched. This CDR3 contains 12 residues. Germline V CDR1 and CDR2: LNHDA, SQIVND (reference sequence). CDR3 residues: CASIPRGGAAFF. As DNA, the CDR3 is TGTGCCAGTATTCCCCGAGGGGGCGCAGCTTTCTTT.

In its sample, this clone was seen a few times. The chain links TRBV6-2 or TRBV6-3 to TRBJ2-7, with 9 bases that match TRBD1. CDR1 and CDR2 (germline): MNHEY, SVGEGT. This CDR3 region has 14 residues. Losses at the gene ends were 5 bases for V and 5 bases for J; bases not matched to a gene: 7. CDR3 nucleotide sequence: TGTGCCAGCAGTCGCACCGGGACAGGGAACGAGCAGTACTTC. It yields the protein CASSRTGTGNEQYF.

The gene calls are TRBV27 and TRBJ2-7; a possible D gene is TRBD2 (6 bases). V lost 2 bases, J lost 4 bases, and 15 bases lay in between. The CDR3 is 15 amino acids. Per the germline V gene, CDR1 is MNHEY and CDR2 is SMNVEV (reference sequence). CDR3 sequence reads: CASSLLDRRAYEQYF. CDR3 coding DNA: TGTGCCAGCAGTTTACTGGACCGGAGGGCTTACGAGCAGTACTTC.

J is TRBJ2-1 and V is TRBV6-1; 10 bases fit TRBD2. The CDR3 contains 16 residues. Germline loops: CDR1 MNHNS, CDR2 SASEGT. Trimming took 1 base from V and 6 from J; bases not matched to a gene: 6. For the CDR3, the DNA is TGTGCCAGCAGTGAAGTAGGAGCGGGGGGGCGCAATGAGCAGTTCTTC. Residues: CASSEVGAGGRNEQFF.

The gene calls are TRBV5-1 and TRBJ2-7; D might be TRBD1 (5 bases). V lost 4 bases and J lost 5, with 19 bases in between. This CDR3 spans 15 amino acids. The germline V gene encodes CDR1 SGHRS and CDR2 YFSETQ. The CDR3 sequence: CASSRNRAWGHEQYF. CDR3 nucleotides: TGCGCCAGCAGCAGAAACCGGGCTTGGGGCCACGAGCAGTACTTC.